This entry is about one T cell receptor (beta chain). This entry is derived from a study of blood T cell repertoires in COVID-19. The CDR3 extends over 16 amino acids. With V trimmed by 2 bases and J by 2 bases, 2 bases remained unmatched. Germline CDR1 MNHEY, CDR2 SVGEGT. Data came from immunoSEQ multiplex PCR; TCRdb stores just in-frame clones and leaves some out. The profile shows over 20,000 clones, about 86% of them singletons. This clonotype was sampled from a man aged 65 to 85 with acute or convalescent COVID-19. The chain employs TRBV6-2 or TRBV6-3 and TRBJ2-7; 14 bases align to TRBD2. The sequencing input was peripheral blood. The CDR3 protein is CASSYPTSGGAYEQYF. The CDR3 bases are TGTGCCAGCAGTTACCCGACTAGCGGGGGGGCCTACGAGCAGTACTTC.